This T cell receptor beta chain was recovered during a study of T-cell memory formation after mild COVID-19. Study overall: Across donors, TCR clusters were largely donor specific. Study-wide results and limits: In pre-infection memory, a portion of responding clones appeared, which suggested that cross-reactive memory joined.

One entry per CDR3 protein, called by TCRdb with MiXCR from the 5' RACE reads. The data show roughly 600,000 distinct CDR3 sequences, with about 20% seen just once and 12% held by the top ten. The sample holds a few counts of this clonotype. Its target is unknown. The V and J ends lost 3 bases and 8 bases, in that order; junction bases with no gene match: 6. Germline values: CDR1 GTSNPN, CDR2 SVGIG (reference sequence). The CDR3 extends over 14 amino acids. The clonotype was recovered from an adult woman who had mild COVID-19 (a few samples of this study predate the infection). Cell type and time point are not known. Sequences were obtained from PBMCs or a T cell subset sorted from them (not recorded which). The gene calls are TRBV30 and TRBJ2-1, with 11 nucleotides matching TRBD1. The CDR3 spells CAWSPGTGGDEQFF. The CDR3 region has the DNA TGTGCCTGGAGCCCCGGGACAGGGGGTGATGAGCAGTTCTTC.